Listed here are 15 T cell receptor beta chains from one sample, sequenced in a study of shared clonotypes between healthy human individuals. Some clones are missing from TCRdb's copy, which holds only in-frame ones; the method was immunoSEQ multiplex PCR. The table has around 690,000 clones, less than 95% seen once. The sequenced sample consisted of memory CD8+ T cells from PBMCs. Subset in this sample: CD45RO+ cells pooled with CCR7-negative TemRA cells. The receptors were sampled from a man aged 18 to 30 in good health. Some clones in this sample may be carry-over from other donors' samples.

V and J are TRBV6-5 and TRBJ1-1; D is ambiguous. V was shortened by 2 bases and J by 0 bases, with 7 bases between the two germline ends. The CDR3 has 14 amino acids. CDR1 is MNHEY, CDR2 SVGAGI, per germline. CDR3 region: CASSYTALNTEAFF. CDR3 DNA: TGTGCCAGCAGTTACACAGCATTGAACACTGAAGCTTTCTTT.

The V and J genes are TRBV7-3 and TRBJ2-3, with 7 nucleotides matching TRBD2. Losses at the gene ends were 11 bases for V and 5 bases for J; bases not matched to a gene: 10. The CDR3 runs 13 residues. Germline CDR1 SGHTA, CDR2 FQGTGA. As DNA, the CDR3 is TGTGCCGCCGCCGCGGGAGTTGGAGATACGCAGTATTTT. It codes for CAAAAGVGDTQYF. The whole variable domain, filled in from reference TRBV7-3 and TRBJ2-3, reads GAGVSQTPSNKVTEKGKYVELRCDPISGHTALYWYRQSLGQGPEFLIYFQGTGAADDSGLPNDRFFAVRPEGSVSTLKIQRTERGDSAVYLCAAAAGVGDTQYFGPGTRLTVL.

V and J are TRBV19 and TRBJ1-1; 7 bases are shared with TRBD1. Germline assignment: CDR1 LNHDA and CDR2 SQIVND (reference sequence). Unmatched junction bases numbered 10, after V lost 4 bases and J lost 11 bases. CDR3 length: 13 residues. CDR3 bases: TGTGCCAGTAGTAAGGGACAGACTCCCAGTGCTTTCTTT. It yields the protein CASSKGQTPSAFF. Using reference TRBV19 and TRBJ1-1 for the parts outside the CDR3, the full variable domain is DGGITQSPKYLFRKEGQNVTLSCEQNLNHDAMYWYRQDPGQGLRLIYYSQIVNDFQKGDIAEGYSVSREKKESFPLTVTSAQKNPTAFYLCASSKGQTPSAFFGQGTRLTVV.

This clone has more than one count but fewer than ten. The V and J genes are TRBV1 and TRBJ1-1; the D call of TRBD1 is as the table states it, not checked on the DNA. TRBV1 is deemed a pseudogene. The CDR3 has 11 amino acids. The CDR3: CTSQMNTEAFF. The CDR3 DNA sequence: TGCACCAGCCAGATGAACACTGAAGCTTTCTTT.

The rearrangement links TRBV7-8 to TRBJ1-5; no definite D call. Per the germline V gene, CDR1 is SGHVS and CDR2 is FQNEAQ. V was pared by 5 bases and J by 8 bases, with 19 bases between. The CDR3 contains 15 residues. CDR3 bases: TGTGCCAGCAGCGCCCGGGATTCCGTGTGGAAGCCCCAGCATTTT. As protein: CASSARDSVWKPQHF. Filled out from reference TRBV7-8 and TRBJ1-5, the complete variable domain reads GAGVSQSPRYKVAKRGQDVALRCDPISGHVSLFWYQQALGQGPEFLTYFQNEAQLDKSGLPSDRFFAERPEGSVSTLKIQRTQQEDSAVYLCASSARDSVWKPQHFGDGTRLSIL.

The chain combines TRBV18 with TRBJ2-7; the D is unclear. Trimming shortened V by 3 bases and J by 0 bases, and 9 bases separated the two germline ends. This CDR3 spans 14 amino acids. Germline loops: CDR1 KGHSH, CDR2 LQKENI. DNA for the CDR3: TGTGCCAGCTCACCTTGGACGGACTCCTACGAGCAGTACTTC. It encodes CASSPWTDSYEQYF.

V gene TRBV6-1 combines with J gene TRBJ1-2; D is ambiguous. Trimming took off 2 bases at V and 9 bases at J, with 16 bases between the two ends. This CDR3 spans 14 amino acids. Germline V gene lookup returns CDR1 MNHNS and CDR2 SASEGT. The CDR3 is CASSELRGPKSYTF. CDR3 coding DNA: TGTGCCAGCAGTGAACTTCGGGGTCCGAAGAGCTACACCTTC.

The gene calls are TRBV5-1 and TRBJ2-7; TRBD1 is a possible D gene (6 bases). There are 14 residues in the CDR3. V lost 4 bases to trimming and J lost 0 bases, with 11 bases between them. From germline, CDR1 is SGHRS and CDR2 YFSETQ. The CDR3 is CASSPWTASYEQYF. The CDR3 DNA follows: TGCGCCAGCAGCCCATGGACAGCCTCCTACGAGCAGTACTTC.

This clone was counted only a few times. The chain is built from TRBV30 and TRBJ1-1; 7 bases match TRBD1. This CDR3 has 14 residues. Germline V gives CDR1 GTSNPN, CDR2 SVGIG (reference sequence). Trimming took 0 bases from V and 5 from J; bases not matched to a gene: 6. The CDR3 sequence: CAWSVGTAATEAFF. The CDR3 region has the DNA TGTGCCTGGAGTGTAGGGACAGCGGCAACTGAAGCTTTCTTT.

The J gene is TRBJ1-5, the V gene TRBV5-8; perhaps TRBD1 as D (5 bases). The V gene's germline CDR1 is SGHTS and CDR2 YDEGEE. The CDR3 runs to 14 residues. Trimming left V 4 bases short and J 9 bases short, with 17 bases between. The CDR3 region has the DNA TGTGCCAGCAGCCAAGACAGCCCCCGGCGGCCCCAGCATTTT. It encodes CASSQDSPRRPQHF.

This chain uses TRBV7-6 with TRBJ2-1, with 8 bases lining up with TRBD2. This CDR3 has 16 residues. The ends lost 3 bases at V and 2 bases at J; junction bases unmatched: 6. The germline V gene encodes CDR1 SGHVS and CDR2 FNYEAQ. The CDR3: CASSFRRGETYNEQFF. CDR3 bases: TGTGCCAGCAGCTTCAGGCGGGGGGAAACCTACAATGAGCAGTTCTTC.

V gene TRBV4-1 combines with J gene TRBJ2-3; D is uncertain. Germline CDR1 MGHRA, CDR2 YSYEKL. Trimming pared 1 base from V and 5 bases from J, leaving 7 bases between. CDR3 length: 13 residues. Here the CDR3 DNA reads TGCGCCAGCAGCCAAGGAGACTTAGATACGCAGTATTTT. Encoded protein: CASSQGDLDTQYF.

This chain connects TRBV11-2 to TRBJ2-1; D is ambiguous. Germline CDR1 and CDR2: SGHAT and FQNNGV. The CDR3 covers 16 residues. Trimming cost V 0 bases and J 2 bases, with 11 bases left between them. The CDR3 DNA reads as TGTGCCAGCAGCTTAGATGCGCTTCGGCCCTACAATGAGCAGTTCTTC. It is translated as CASSLDALRPYNEQFF.

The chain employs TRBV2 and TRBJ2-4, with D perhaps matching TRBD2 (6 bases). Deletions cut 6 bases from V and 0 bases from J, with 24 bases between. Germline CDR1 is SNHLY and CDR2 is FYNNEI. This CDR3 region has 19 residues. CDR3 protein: CASRGGPLSSILAKNIQYF. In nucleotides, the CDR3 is TGTGCCAGCAGGGGGGGACCACTATCCTCCATATTAGCCAAAAACATTCAGTACTTC. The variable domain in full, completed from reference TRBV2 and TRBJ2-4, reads EPEVTQTPSHQVTQMGQEVILRCVPISNHLYFYWYRQILGQKVEFLVSFYNNEISEKSEIFDDQFSVERPDGSNFTLKIRSTKLEDSAMYFCASRGGPLSSILAKNIQYFGAGTRLSVL.

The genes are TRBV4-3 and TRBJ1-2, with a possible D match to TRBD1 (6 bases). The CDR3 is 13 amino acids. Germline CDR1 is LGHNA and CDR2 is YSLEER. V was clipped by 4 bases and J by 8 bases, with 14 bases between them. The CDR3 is CASSPDDRRGYTF. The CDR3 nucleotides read TGCGCCAGCAGCCCAGATGACAGGCGAGGCTACACCTTC.